The 27 T cell receptor beta chains reported below all come from one sample, sequenced in a study of shared clonotypes between healthy human individuals. The data were produced by immunoSEQ multiplex PCR, yet TCRdb's version contains in-frame clones alone and is incomplete. The sample includes millions of clones, 85% to 95% seen only once; the top ten take about 1.1%. Only CD45RO-negative cells positively selected for CCR7 counted as naive CD8 cells, so terminally differentiated effector memory CD45RA+ cells were excluded. Sequenced material: naive CD8+ T cells sorted from blood. Receptors originate from a man in his late teens or twenties in good health.

This rearrangement joins TRBV27 to TRBJ2-7, with 11 bases fitting TRBD2. V dropped 5 bases and J dropped 5; count of bases not matched to a gene: 5. The germline CDR1 and CDR2 sequences are MNHEY and SMNVEV (reference sequence). The length of the CDR3 is 14 residues. Here the CDR3 DNA reads TGTGCCAGCAGTCCCCTGGGACTAGCGGACGAGCAGTACTTC. Its translation: CASSPLGLADEQYF.

With respect to this clone: This same CDR3 is encoded by further DNA sequences in the sample. This chain joins TRBV28 and TRBJ1-5; D uncertain. The length of the CDR3 is 13 residues. V was pared by 3 bases and J by 2 bases, with 5 bases between. Germline-derived CDR1 and CDR2 are MDHEN and SYDVKM. CDR3 nucleotide sequence: TGTGCCAGCAGTTTTGGGGGCAATCAGCCCCAGCATTTT. Amino acids: CASSFGGNQPQHF.

This rearrangement joins TRBV2 to TRBJ2-1; no clear D. The V end lost 4 bases, the J end lost 7 bases, and 8 bases lay between the germline ends. In germline, CDR1 is SNHLY, CDR2 FYNNEI. The CDR3 consists of 12 residues. The CDR3, as DNA: TGTGCCAGCAGTGCCTTCGGGAATGAGCAGTTCTTC. Its translation: CASSAFGNEQFF. The variable domain in full, with the rest retrieved from reference TRBV2 and TRBJ2-1, is EPEVTQTPSHQVTQMGQEVILRCVPISNHLYFYWYRQILGQKVEFLVSFYNNEISEKSEIFDDQFSVERPDGSNFTLKIRSTKLEDSAMYFCASSAFGNEQFFGPGTRLTVL.

V and J are TRBV14 and TRBJ2-5; D call uncertain. Deletions cut 4 bases from V and 2 bases from J, with 11 bases between. The length of the CDR3 is 14 residues. Germline lookup yields CDR1 SGHDN and CDR2 FVKESK. CDR3 bases: TGTGCCAGCAGCCTCCCCAGGTTTCAAGAGACCCAGTACTTC. Amino acids: CASSLPRFQETQYF.

The rearrangement joins TRBV6-6 to TRBJ2-7, with D perhaps assigned TRBD1 or TRBD2 (5 bases each). The CDR3 loop spans 14 amino acids. Deletions cut 11 bases from V and 0 bases from J, with 17 bases between. Germline CDR1 is MNHNY and CDR2 is SVGAGI (reference sequence). CDR3: CAAGPGPYSYEQYF. The CDR3 region has the DNA TGTGCCGCTGGACCGGGACCCTACTCCTACGAGCAGTACTTC.

This chain uses TRBV30 with TRBJ2-1; a weak D match, TRBD1 (6 bases). There are 13 residues in the CDR3. Deletions cut 8 bases from V and 8 bases from J, with 19 bases between. In germline, CDR1 is GTSNPN, CDR2 SVGIG (reference sequence). CDR3 coding DNA: TGTGCCGCTAAGCAAGGGGGTGACTATGAGCAGTTCTTC. This encodes CAAKQGGDYEQFF.

The sample holds one count of this clone. V and J are TRBV27 and TRBJ2-7; TRBD1 aligns across 7 bases. CDR1 and CDR2 (germline): MNHEY, SMNVEV (reference sequence). CDR3 length: 13 amino acids. The V segment lost 6 bases and the J segment 5 bases; nucleotides outside the gene matches: 7. The CDR3 DNA reads TGTGCCAGCAGCAGGGGGTTAGAGGACGAGCAGTACTTC. Residues: CASSRGLEDEQYF.

J is TRBJ1-1 and V is TRBV13, with D possibly being TRBD1 (6 bases). This CDR3 region has 15 residues. Germline V gene lookup returns CDR1 PRHDT and CDR2 FYEKMQ (reference sequence). V was shortened by 5 bases and J by 6 bases, with 19 bases between the two germline ends. The CDR3: CASSATDNRDSEAFF. CDR3 nucleotide sequence: TGTGCCAGCAGCGCCACTGATAACAGGGACTCTGAAGCTTTCTTT.

Notes on this clone: Other nucleotide sequences from this sample produce the same CDR3. The gene calls are TRBV4-3 and TRBJ2-7; TRBD2 matches 8 bases. There are 15 residues in the CDR3. Germline-derived CDR1 and CDR2 are LGHNA and YSLEER. Trimming took 1 base from V and 0 from J; bases not matched to a gene: 2. As DNA, the CDR3 is TGCGCCAGCAGCCAAGGCGGGGGGAGCTCCTACGAGCAGTACTTC. It encodes CASSQGGGSSYEQYF.

The V gene is TRBV6-1, the J gene TRBJ2-1; TRBD2 might be the D (5 bases). The CDR3 has 13 residues. Germline CDR1 is MNHNS and CDR2 is SASEGT. V shed 4 bases and J shed 5 bases, with 9 bases lying between them. CDR3 amino acids: CASSVNSDNEQFF. The CDR3 bases are TGTGCCAGCAGTGTGAATAGCGACAATGAGCAGTTCTTC.

The V call is TRBV5-6, the J call TRBJ2-3; unclear D gene. Trimming removed 2 bases at V and 2 bases at J, with 9 bases between. CDR3 length: 14 residues. The germline CDR1 and CDR2 sequences are SGHDT and YYEEEE. The DNA for the CDR3 is TGTGCCAGCAGCTTTGGTACAGCCACAGATACGCAGTATTTT. It encodes CASSFGTATDTQYF.

The rearrangement uses TRBV7-9 and TRBJ2-4; 7 bases match TRBD1. CDR1 is SEHNR, CDR2 FQNEAQ, per germline (reference sequence). The CDR3 runs to 15 residues. Trimming at V came to 3 bases and at J to 6 bases, leaving 8 bases not matched to a gene. The CDR3 nucleotides are TGTGCCAGCAGCTTTACTCAGGGGGAAGCAAACATTCAGTACTTC. This sequence encodes CASSFTQGEANIQYF.

A few counts support this clone. The V and J genes are TRBV30 and TRBJ1-2, with 7 bases aligning to TRBD1. CDR3 length equals 16 residues. Germline-derived CDR1 and CDR2 are GTSNPN and SVGIG (reference sequence). Losses at the gene ends were 1 base for V and 3 bases for J; bases not matched to a gene: 11. CDR3 DNA: TGTGCCTGGAGTGGGGGACAGCCCCCCACGGACTATGGCTACACCTTC. This gives the protein CAWSGGQPPTDYGYTF.

The CDR3 here is CASSQDPMVDSPLHF. CDR3 sequence (DNA): TGCGCCAGCAGCCAAGACCCGATGGTGGATTCACCCCTCCACTTT. The V and J genes are TRBV4-3 and TRBJ1-6; D ambiguous. V was clipped by 0 bases and J by 8 bases, with 11 bases between them. This CDR3 is built from 15 residues. Germline V gene sequence: CDR1 LGHNA, CDR2 YSLEER.

This chain joins TRBV6-5 and TRBJ1-3; no clear D gene. With 6 bases removed from V and 4 bases from J, the gap between germline ends came to 7 bases. The CDR3 runs 12 residues. Germline CDR1 and CDR2: MNHEY and SVGAGI. The CDR3 loop is CASSIQGNTIYF. The CDR3 bases are TGTGCCAGCAGCATACAGGGAAACACCATATATTTT.

V usage is TRBV4-3 and J usage is TRBJ2-7; TRBD2 aligns across 12 bases. The V segment lost 4 bases and the J segment 5 bases; nucleotides outside the gene matches: 6. This CDR3 has 15 amino acids. The V gene's germline CDR1 is LGHNA and CDR2 YSLEER. The CDR3 is CASSPEPSGRDEQYF. The CDR3 DNA reads as TGCGCCAGCAGCCCCGAACCTAGCGGGAGGGACGAGCAGTACTTC.

The chain employs TRBV4-3 and TRBJ2-1; 8 nucleotides match TRBD2. V trimming: 4 bases; J trimming: 4 bases; junction bases outside the gene matches: 6. The CDR3 is 15 amino acids. In germline, CDR1 is LGHNA, CDR2 YSLEER. The CDR3 sequence: CASSRTSGEYNEQFF. The CDR3 DNA reads TGCGCCAGCAGCCGAACTAGCGGAGAATACAATGAGCAGTTCTTC.

This chain links TRBV11-2 with TRBJ2-7; D is ambiguous. The length of the CDR3 is 14 residues. Per the germline V gene, CDR1 is SGHAT and CDR2 is FQNNGV. Trimming pared 2 bases from V and 0 bases from J, leaving 8 bases between. CDR3 amino acids: CASSLRTISYEQYF. The CDR3 DNA follows: TGTGCCAGCAGCTTAAGAACTATCTCCTACGAGCAGTACTTC. Full variable domain (rest looked up from reference TRBV11-2 and TRBJ2-7): EAGVAQSPRYKIIEKRQSVAFWCNPISGHATLYWYQQILGQGPKLLIQFQNNGVVDDSQLPKDRFSAERLKGVDSTLKIQPAKLEDSAVYLCASSLRTISYEQYFGPGTRLTVT.

This chain's CDR3 is CSATTSGAETQYF. The CDR3 nucleotides read TGCAGCGCCACTACGTCCGGGGCCGAGACCCAGTACTTC. V is TRBV29-1 and J is TRBJ2-5, with D possibly called TRBD1 or TRBD2 (5 bases each). Germline CDR1 and CDR2: SQVTM and ANQGSEA. The CDR3 contains 13 residues. V lost 7 bases and J 5 bases, leaving 17 bases between the germline ends.

V is TRBV29-1 and J is TRBJ1-1; D remains ambiguous. Germline CDR1 SQVTM, CDR2 ANQGSEA. The germline V and J ends were trimmed by 3 bases and 7 bases, with 12 bases remaining between them. This CDR3 is 12 amino acids long. CDR3 bases: TGCAGCGTTGATCAAACGCGGCTTGAAGCTTTCTTT. Protein: CSVDQTRLEAFF.

V and J are TRBV5-4 and TRBJ2-7, with TRBD1 matching over 10 bases. CDR1 and CDR2 from the germline V gene are SGHNT and YYREEE (reference sequence). Unmatched junction bases numbered 8, after V lost 4 bases and J lost 1 base. This CDR3 contains 16 residues. CDR3 nucleotide sequence: TGTGCCAGCAGCCGGACCGGGACAGGGGCATCCTACGAGCAGTACTTC. This translates into CASSRTGTGASYEQYF.

CDR3: CASSYSVSVSLGETQYF. CDR3 DNA sequence: TGTGCCAGCAGCTACTCGGTATCGGTATCACTCGGGGAGACCCAGTACTTC. The rearrangement links TRBV7-9 to TRBJ2-5; no clear D gene. This CDR3 has 17 amino acids. Deletions cut 4 bases from V and 5 bases from J, with 23 bases between. CDR1 is SEHNR and CDR2 is FQNEAQ in the germline V gene (reference sequence).

This chain connects TRBV7-9 to TRBJ2-7; TRBD2 matches 8 bases. V shed 5 bases and J 5 bases; nucleotides not matched to a gene: 14. Germline V gene data show CDR1 as SEHNR and CDR2 as FQNEAQ (reference sequence). This CDR3 has 16 amino acids. The CDR3 DNA is TGTGCCAGCAGCCCCCCGGGGGGGCACCACCCCAACGAGCAGTACTTC. This encodes CASSPPGGHHPNEQYF.

The chain uses TRBV13 and TRBJ2-5; D remains ambiguous. The V end lost 3 bases, the J end lost 5 bases, and 13 bases lay between the germline ends. The length of the CDR3 is 14 residues. Per germline, CDR1 PRHDT and CDR2 FYEKMQ (reference sequence). The CDR3 sequence is CASSFLVTRETQYF. In nucleotides, the CDR3 is TGTGCCAGCAGCTTTTTAGTAACAAGGGAGACCCAGTACTTC.

V and J are TRBV10-3 and TRBJ2-3; D might be TRBD2 (5 bases). The CDR3 covers 16 residues. Germline-derived CDR1 and CDR2 are ENHRY and SYGVKD. Trimming took off 10 bases at V and 1 base at J, with 21 bases between the two ends. The CDR3 DNA sequence: TGTGCCACGGGGTCGGGCGGAACTAAAGGCACAGATACGCAGTATTTT. Translation gives CATGSGGTKGTDTQYF.

The gene calls are TRBV6-6 and TRBJ1-4; the D is unclear. The germline V gene encodes CDR1 MNHNY and CDR2 SVGAGI (reference sequence). V lost 2 bases and J lost 7, with 11 bases in between. The CDR3 totals 14 residues. The CDR3 sequence: CASSYVGMSEKLFF. CDR3 nucleotide sequence: TGTGCCAGCAGTTACGTGGGTATGAGTGAAAAACTGTTTTTT.

This clone was picked up a small number of times. The chain joins TRBV6-4 to TRBJ1-1; D is unclear. CDR3 length equals 13 residues. CDR1 and CDR2 from the germline V gene are MRHNA and SNTAGT. The V end lost 6 bases, the J end lost 1 base, and 9 bases lay between the germline ends. This CDR3 reads CASSPTGNTEAFF. The CDR3 DNA reads as TGTGCCAGCAGCCCGACGGGGAACACTGAAGCTTTCTTT.